This T cell receptor (beta chain) was recovered during a study of CD8+ T cells in alopecia areata. Isolated RNA was reverse transcribed into cDNA used as the sequencing template. Sequencing was performed with immunoSEQ multiplex PCR; in TCRdb, only in-frame clones are kept and a portion is missing. Among about 200,000 clones listed, just over 55% were seen once. The authors sorted CD4+ and CD8+ T cells from PBMCs. CDR3 length: 13 residues. CDR1 and CDR2 from the germline V gene are SGHDT and YYEEEE. After removal of 9 bases from V and 2 bases from J, the junction contained 6 bases not matched to a gene.

The sequence derives from a human donor in good health. V is TRBV5-6 and J is TRBJ2-7; 9 bases map to TRBD1. Sequenced input: CD8+ T cells sorted from blood. The CDR3 loop is CATRTGGAYEQYF. The DNA of the CDR3 is TGTGCCACCCGAACAGGGGGCGCCTACGAGCAGTACTTC.